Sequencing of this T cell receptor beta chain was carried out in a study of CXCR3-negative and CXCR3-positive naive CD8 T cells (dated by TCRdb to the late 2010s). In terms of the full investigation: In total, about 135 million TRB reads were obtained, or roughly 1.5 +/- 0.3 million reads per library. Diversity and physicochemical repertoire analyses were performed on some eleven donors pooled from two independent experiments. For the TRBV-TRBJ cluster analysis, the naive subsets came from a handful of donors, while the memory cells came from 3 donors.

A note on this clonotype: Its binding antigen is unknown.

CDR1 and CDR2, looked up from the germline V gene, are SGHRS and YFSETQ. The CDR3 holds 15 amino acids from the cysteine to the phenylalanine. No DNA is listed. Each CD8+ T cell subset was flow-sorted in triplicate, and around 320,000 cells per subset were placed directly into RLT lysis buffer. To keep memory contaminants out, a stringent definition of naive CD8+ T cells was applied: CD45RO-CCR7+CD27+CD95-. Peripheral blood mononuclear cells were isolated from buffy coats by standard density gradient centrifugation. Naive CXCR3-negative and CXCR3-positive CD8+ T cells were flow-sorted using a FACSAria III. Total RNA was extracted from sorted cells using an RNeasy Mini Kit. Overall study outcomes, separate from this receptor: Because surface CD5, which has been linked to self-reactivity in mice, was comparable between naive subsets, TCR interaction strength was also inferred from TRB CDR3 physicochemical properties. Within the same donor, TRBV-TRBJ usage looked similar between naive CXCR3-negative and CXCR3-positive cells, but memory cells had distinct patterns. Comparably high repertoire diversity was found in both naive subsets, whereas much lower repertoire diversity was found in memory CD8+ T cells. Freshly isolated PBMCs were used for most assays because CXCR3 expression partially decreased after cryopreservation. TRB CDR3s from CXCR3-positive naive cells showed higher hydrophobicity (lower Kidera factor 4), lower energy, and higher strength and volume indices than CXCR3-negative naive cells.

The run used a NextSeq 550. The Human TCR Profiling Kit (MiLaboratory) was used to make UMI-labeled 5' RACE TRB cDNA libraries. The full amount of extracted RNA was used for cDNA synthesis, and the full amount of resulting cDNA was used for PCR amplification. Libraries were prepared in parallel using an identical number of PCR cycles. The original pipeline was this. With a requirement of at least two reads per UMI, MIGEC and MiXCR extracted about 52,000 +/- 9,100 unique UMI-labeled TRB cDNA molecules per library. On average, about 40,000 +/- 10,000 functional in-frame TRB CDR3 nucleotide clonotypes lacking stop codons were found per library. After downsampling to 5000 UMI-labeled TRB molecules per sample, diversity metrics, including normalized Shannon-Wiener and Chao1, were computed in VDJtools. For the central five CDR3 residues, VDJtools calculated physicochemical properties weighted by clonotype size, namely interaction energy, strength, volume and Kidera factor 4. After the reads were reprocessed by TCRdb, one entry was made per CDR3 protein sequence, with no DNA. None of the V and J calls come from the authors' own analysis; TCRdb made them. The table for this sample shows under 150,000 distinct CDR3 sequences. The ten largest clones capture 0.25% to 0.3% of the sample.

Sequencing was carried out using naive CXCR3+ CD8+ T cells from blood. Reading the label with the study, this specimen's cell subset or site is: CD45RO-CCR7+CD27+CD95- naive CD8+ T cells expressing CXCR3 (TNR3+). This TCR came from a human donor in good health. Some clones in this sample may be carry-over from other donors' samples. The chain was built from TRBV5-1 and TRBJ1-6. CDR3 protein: CASSLEGGLSSPLHF.